This is a list of T cell receptor beta chains from one sample in a study of T cell responses to AZD1222 COVID-19 vaccine. Repertoires were generated with immunoSEQ multiplex PCR, while TCRdb's copy carries only in-frame clones and drops some. Of 150,000 or so clones in the sample, over 80% were seen once. The sample consisted of peripheral blood, taken 28 days after the second AZD1222 dose. These receptors all stem from an adult who received the AZD1222 COVID-19 vaccine. CDR3s include the opening cysteine and the closing phenylalanine or tryptophan. A D gene is named only where the DNA matches it firmly. Part of the rows lack a size; the others show once, few, many or a class for expanded clones.

len	v_gene	abundance	j_gene	d_gene	CDR3nt	CDR3aa
14	TRBV5-1	.	TRBJ2-7	.	TGCGCCAGCAGTTTGGGAGGGGGCACCTACGAGCAGTACTTC	CASSLGGGTYEQYF
17	TRBV12-1	.	TRBJ2-3	.	TGTGCCAGCAGCCCCCGGAAGGCGGCGGGTAGCACAGATACGCAGTATTTT	CASSPRKAAGSTDTQYF
16	TRBV11-2	.	TRBJ1-3	.	TGTGCCAGCAGCTTAAAATCAGGAACCTCTGGAAACACCATATATTTT	CASSLKSGTSGNTIYF
11	TRBV6-6	.	TRBJ1-4	.	TGTGCCAGCAGTTTAGGAGAAAAACTGTTTTTT	CASSLGEKLFF
13	TRBV18	.	TRBJ2-7	.	TGTGCCAGCTCACATGGCAAAGGCTACGAGCAGTACTTC	CASSHGKGYEQYF
14	TRBV3-1/TRBV3-2	.	TRBJ2-5	TRBD2	TGTGCCAGCAGCCTAGGTGGGGGGGAAGAGACCCAGTACTTC	CASSLGGGEETQYF
11	TRBV11-3	.	TRBJ1-1	TRBD1	TGTGCCAGCAAGGGACAGGGGGGGGCTTTCTTT	CASKGQGGAFF
15	TRBV29-1	.	TRBJ2-7	TRBD1	TGCAGCGTTGAGCGTCGCGGGACAGGGGGCTTCGAGCAGTACTTC	CSVERRGTGGFEQYF
14	TRBV14	.	TRBJ1-1	.	TGTGCCAGCAGCCAAGGTGGAATGAACACTGAAGCTTTCTTT	CASSQGGMNTEAFF
13	TRBV27	.	TRBJ1-4	.	TGTGCCAGCTCCAGGGGCTCTCATGAAAAACTGTTTTTT	CASSRGSHEKLFF
14	TRBV29-1	.	TRBJ1-2	.	TGCAGCGTTGAAGATCTAATGGACCCACTGCGCTACACCTTC	CSVEDLMDPLRYTF
14	TRBV10-3	.	TRBJ2-1	.	TGTGCCATCAGTGAGTCAGGGCCTTACAATGAGCAGTTCTTC	CAISESGPYNEQFF
14	TRBV15	.	TRBJ2-7	TRBD2	TGTGCCACCAGCAGATGGGGGGGGAGCAACGAGCAGTACTTC	CATSRWGGSNEQYF
11	TRBV29-1	few	TRBJ2-2	.	TGCAGCGTTTCTTGGGGCGGGGAGCTGTTTTTT	CSVSWGGELFF
16	TRBV18	.	TRBJ1-3	TRBD1	TGTGCCAGCTCACCTAAGACAGGGGTCTCTGGAAACACCATATATTTT	CASSPKTGVSGNTIYF
15	TRBV7-8	.	TRBJ1-4	.	TGTGCCAGCAGCCTAAACGAACAAACTAATGAAAAACTGTTTTTT	CASSLNEQTNEKLFF
13	TRBV24-1	.	TRBJ2-3	.	TGTGCCACCGGGAAGGATAGCACAGATACGCAGTATTTT	CATGKDSTDTQYF
14	TRBV7-9	once	TRBJ2-7	TRBD2	TGTGCCAGCGATCTGGGGGGGAGCTCCTACGAGCAGTACTTC	CASDLGGSSYEQYF
15	TRBV5-1	.	TRBJ1-4	.	TGCGCCAGCAGCTTTGGTGAGGGCAGGGGTGAAAAACTGTTTTTT	CASSFGEGRGEKLFF
13	TRBV19	.	TRBJ2-3	.	TGTGCCAGTAGTTTAGGGTGGGCAGATACGCAGTATTTT	CASSLGWADTQYF
16	TRBV19	.	TRBJ2-5	TRBD2	TGTGCCAGTAGTAGACCGGGACTAGCGGGTCAAGAGACCCAGTACTTC	CASSRPGLAGQETQYF
14	TRBV15	.	TRBJ2-7	.	TGTGCCACCAGCAGAGACAGGGACACCTACGAGCAGTACTTC	CATSRDRDTYEQYF
18	TRBV18	.	TRBJ2-3	.	TGTGCCAGCTCACCGACGACCGGAGAGTCTGTACGCACAGATACGCAGTATTTT	CASSPTTGESVRTDTQYF
14	TRBV7-2	.	TRBJ1-4	.	TGTGCCAGCAGCTCCCTGATGCAGACGGAAAAACTGTTTTTT	CASSSLMQTEKLFF
16	TRBV6-5	.	TRBJ1-3	.	TGTGCCAGCAGTTATGCGCCCCTCGGGGGCGCGAACACCATATATTTT	CASSYAPLGGANTIYF
14	TRBV30	.	TRBJ1-3	.	TGTGCCTGGAGTGCCAGGGAAGCTGGAAACACCATATATTTT	CAWSAREAGNTIYF
14	TRBV7-9	.	TRBJ2-5	.	TGTGCCAGCAGCGACTCACAGTACCAAGAGACCCAGTACTTC	CASSDSQYQETQYF
14	TRBV5-1	once	TRBJ2-5	TRBD1	TGCGCCAGCAGCTTGGGACAGGGCTCGGAGACCCAGTACTTC	CASSLGQGSETQYF
15	TRBV7-3	.	TRBJ2-1	TRBD2	TGTGCCAGCAGCTTAGGGGGACTAGCTGGGGATGAGCAGTTCTTC	CASSLGGLAGDEQFF
14	TRBV4-1	.	TRBJ2-3	.	TGCGCCAGCAGCCAAGGGCTTTCCACAGATACGCAGTATTTT	CASSQGLSTDTQYF
12	TRBV30	few	TRBJ1-2	.	TGTGCCTACCTAGGGTCGAACTATGGCTACACCTTC	CAYLGSNYGYTF
16	TRBV19	.	TRBJ2-1	TRBD1	TGTGCCAGTAGTGCACAGGGGGCGCTTATTTACAATGAGCAGTTCTTC	CASSAQGALIYNEQFF
15	TRBV2	once	TRBJ2-2	.	TGTGCCAGCAGTGTGGGTGGGGCGAACACCGGGGAGCTGTTTTTT	CASSVGGANTGELFF
14	TRBV7-2	once	TRBJ2-3	.	TGTGCCAGCAGCACACTAGAAATCACAGATACGCAGTATTTT	CASSTLEITDTQYF
13	TRBV5-4	.	TRBJ1-5	TRBD1	TGTGCCAGCAGAGCGACAGGGTATCAGCCCCAGCATTTT	CASRATGYQPQHF
17	TRBV7-6	.	TRBJ2-2	TRBD2	TGTGCCAGCATCCCGACTAGCGGGGGGGCCGGTACCGGGGAGCTGTTTTTT	CASIPTSGGAGTGELFF
14	TRBV29-1	.	TRBJ2-1	TRBD2	TGCAGCGCTGGTGGGACTAGTTTGCGCAATGAGCAGTTCTTC	CSAGGTSLRNEQFF
13	TRBV10-3	few	TRBJ1-1	.	TGTGCCATCAGTGACTTGGGGAACACTGAAGCTTTCTTT	CAISDLGNTEAFF
15	TRBV18	.	TRBJ1-1	TRBD1	TGTGCCAGCTCACCCCCGCGAAATGGACAGGGGGAAGCTTTCTTT	CASSPPRNGQGEAFF
14	TRBV19	.	TRBJ1-2	.	TGTGCCAGTACCACCATGGGGGGGAGACTCGCCTACACCTTC	CASTTMGGRLAYTF
14	TRBV19	.	TRBJ2-7	TRBD2	TGTGCCAGTAGTACTACTAGCGGGGGCTACGAGCAGTACTTC	CASSTTSGGYEQYF
12	TRBV6-2/TRBV6-3	.	TRBJ2-7	.	TGTGCCAGCAGTTACGCCGGGAACGAGCAGTACTTC	CASSYAGNEQYF
14	TRBV24-1	once	TRBJ1-1	.	TGTGCCACCAGTGATTTAGGGGATACCACTGAAGCTTTCTTT	CATSDLGDTTEAFF